This T cell receptor (beta chain) was sequenced in a study of blood T cell repertoires in COVID-19. Profiling relied on immunoSEQ multiplex PCR, and the TCRdb table lists in-frame clones only, not all of them. The sample has approximately 300,000 clones, 85% to 90% seen once. CDR3 length equals 16 residues. V was pared by 2 bases and J by 1 base, with 12 bases between. Germline V CDR1 and CDR2: SEHNR, FQNEAQ (reference sequence). The chain joins TRBV7-9 to TRBJ1-5, with TRBD1 as a possible D gene (5 bases). The sequence was collected from a woman aged 50 to 65 with COVID-19, enrolled during active disease. The specimen sequenced was peripheral blood. Here the CDR3 DNA reads TGTGCCAGCAGCTTATGGCAGGGATCGAGCAATCAGCCCCAGCATTTT. Its protein product is CASSLWQGSSNQPQHF.